A selection of T cell receptor beta chains follows, all from one sample in a study of graft-versus-host responses after intestinal transplantation. Measured with immunoSEQ multiplex PCR; TCRdb has only the in-frame clones, and not every one. The sample gives about 29,000 clones, around 83% of which show up once; approximately 3% is in the top ten. Sequenced here: ileum tissue, sampled 98 days after intestinal transplantation. These receptor sequences come from a human patient who received an intestinal transplant, so some T cells may come from the graft donor. The CDR3 runs from the conserved cysteine through the conserved F or W. Fields, in order: CDR3 DNA, CDR3 protein, J gene, clone size, D gene, V gene. D genes are given only for firm matches. Some rows mark clone size as missing; the rest say once, few, many or name a class of expanded clone.

TGTGCCATCGGACTAGCGGGCGGGGAGCTGTTTTTT,CAIGLAGGELFF,TRBJ2-2,NA,TRBD2,TRBV10-3
TGTGCCAGCAGTATAACGGGGAGCTCTGGAAACACCATATATTTT,CASSITGSSGNTIYF,TRBJ1-3,few,NA,TRBV27
TGTGCCAGTAGTTTTACAGGGATCCCCTACGAGCAGTACTTC,CASSFTGIPYEQYF,TRBJ2-7,NA,NA,TRBV19
TGTGCCAGCAGTGTAGAGCGGGGGACGGGCAATGAGCAGTTCTTC,CASSVERGTGNEQFF,TRBJ2-1,NA,TRBD2,TRBV6-1
TGTGCCAGCTCACCGGGACCTCGTCAAGAGACCCAGTACTTC,CASSPGPRQETQYF,TRBJ2-5,NA,NA,TRBV18
TGCGCCAGCAGCCCCTTATTTGCGGGGGGGTTATACAATGAGCAGTTCTTC,CASSPLFAGGLYNEQFF,TRBJ2-1,NA,TRBD2,TRBV5-1
TGTGCCAGCAGCAATGAGGGGGGGGTAAACCAAGAGACCCAGTACTTC,CASSNEGGVNQETQYF,TRBJ2-5,NA,NA,TRBV21-1
TGTGCCAGCAGACAGACCTCTGGGGCCAACGTCCTGACTTTC,CASRQTSGANVLTF,TRBJ2-6,once,NA,TRBV27
TGTGCCAGCAGCCCCGGCTACAATGAGCAGTTCTTC,CASSPGYNEQFF,TRBJ2-1,NA,NA,TRBV6-5
TGTGCCAGCAGTGAAGAAGGCAGTAGACAATCACCCCTCCACTTT,CASSEEGSRQSPLHF,TRBJ1-6,NA,NA,TRBV2
TGTGCCAGTAGTCGTAGCGGGGGGTCCAGGTCTAGCACAGATACGCAGTATTTT,CASSRSGGSRSSTDTQYF,TRBJ2-3,NA,TRBD2,TRBV19
TGTGCCAGCAGCTTAGCCGGGGAGCTGTTTTTT,CASSLAGELFF,TRBJ2-2,NA,NA,TRBV7-9
TGTGCCAGCAGCTTGTTTCGGGGGGCGGTAGGCAATCAGCCCCAGCATTTT,CASSLFRGAVGNQPQHF,TRBJ1-5,NA,NA,TRBV5-6
TGTGCCAGCAGCTTAACGGCAGGGTGGAGAGAGACCCAGTACTTC,CASSLTAGWRETQYF,TRBJ2-5,few,NA,TRBV7-3
TGTGCCAGCAGCTCCCTGGAGACCCAGTACTTC,CASSSLETQYF,TRBJ2-5,NA,NA,TRBV7-9
TGTGCCAGCAGGCGGGACAGGGAGATAGCCTACGAGCAGTACTTC,CASRRDREIAYEQYF,TRBJ2-7,once,TRBD1,TRBV6-5
TGTGCCAGCAGCTATCGCCCAGGGGGCCTGCACGGGGAGCTGTTTTTT,CASSYRPGGLHGELFF,TRBJ2-2,NA,TRBD1,TRBV7-3
TGCGCCAGCAGAGGCACAGATACGCAGTATTTT,CASRGTDTQYF,TRBJ2-3,NA,NA,TRBV5-1
TGCAGCGTCGAACTGAATAAGGGCGATACGCAGTATTTT,CSVELNKGDTQYF,TRBJ2-3,NA,NA,TRBV29-1
TGTGCCAGTCTGAACAGGGAGAACACCGGGGAGCTGTTTTTT,CASLNRENTGELFF,TRBJ2-2,NA,NA,TRBV21-1
TGTGCCAGCAGTGAGACTAAGAATTCACCCCTCCACTTT,CASSETKNSPLHF,TRBJ1-6,NA,NA,TRBV25-1
TGTGCCAGTAGTATAGCCCTAGAGGGCACTGAAGCTTTCTTT,CASSIALEGTEAFF,TRBJ1-1,NA,NA,TRBV19
TGTGCCAGCAGCTTAGCGAGGGGAGGGTCAGATACGCAGTATTTT,CASSLARGGSDTQYF,TRBJ2-3,NA,TRBD2,TRBV7-8
TGTGCCAGCAGTTTCCGGGGCCCGAACACTGAAGCTTTCTTT,CASSFRGPNTEAFF,TRBJ1-1,NA,NA,TRBV27
TGTGCCAGCAGCCCCCAGGACAGGGGTGGGGGAAAACTGTTTTTT,CASSPQDRGGGKLFF,TRBJ1-4,NA,TRBD1,TRBV9
TGTGCCAGCAGTCATGGACCGAGAGAGAGCACTGAAGCTTTCTTT,CASSHGPRESTEAFF,TRBJ1-1,NA,NA,TRBV6-1